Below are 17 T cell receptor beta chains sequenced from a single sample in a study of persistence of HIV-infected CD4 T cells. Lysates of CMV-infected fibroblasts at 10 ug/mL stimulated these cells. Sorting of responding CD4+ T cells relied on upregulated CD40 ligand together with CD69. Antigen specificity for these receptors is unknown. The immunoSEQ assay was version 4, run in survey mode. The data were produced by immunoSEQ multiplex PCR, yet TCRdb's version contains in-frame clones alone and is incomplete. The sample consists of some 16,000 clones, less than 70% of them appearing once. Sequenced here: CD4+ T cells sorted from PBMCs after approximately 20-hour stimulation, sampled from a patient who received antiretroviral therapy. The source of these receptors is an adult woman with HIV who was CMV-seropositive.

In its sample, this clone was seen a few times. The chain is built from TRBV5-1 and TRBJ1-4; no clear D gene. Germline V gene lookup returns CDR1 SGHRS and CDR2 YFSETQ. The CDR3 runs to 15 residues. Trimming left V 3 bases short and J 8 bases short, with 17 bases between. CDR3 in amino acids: CASSSVIEGGEKLFF. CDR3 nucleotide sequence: TGCGCCAGCAGCTCGGTCATCGAAGGAGGGGAAAAACTGTTTTTT.

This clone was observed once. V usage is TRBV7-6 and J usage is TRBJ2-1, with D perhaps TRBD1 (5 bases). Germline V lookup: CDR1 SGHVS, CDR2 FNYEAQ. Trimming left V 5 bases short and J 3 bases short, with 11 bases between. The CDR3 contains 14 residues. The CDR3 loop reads CASSLRESYNEQFF. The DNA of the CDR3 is TGTGCCAGCAGCCTCAGGGAAAGCTACAATGAGCAGTTCTTC. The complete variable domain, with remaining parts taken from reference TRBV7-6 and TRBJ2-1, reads GAGVSQSPRYKVTKRGQDVALRCDPISGHVSLYWYRQALGQGPEFLTYFNYEAQQDKSGLPNDRFSAERPEGSISTLTIQRTEQRDSAMYRCASSLRESYNEQFFGPGTRLTVL.

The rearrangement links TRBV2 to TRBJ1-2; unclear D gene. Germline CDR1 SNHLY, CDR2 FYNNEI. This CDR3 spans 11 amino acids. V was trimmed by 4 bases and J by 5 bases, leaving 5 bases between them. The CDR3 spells CASSAEYGYTF. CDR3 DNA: TGTGCCAGCAGTGCCGAGTATGGCTACACCTTC. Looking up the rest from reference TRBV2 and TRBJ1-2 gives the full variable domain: EPEVTQTPSHQVTQMGQEVILRCVPISNHLYFYWYRQILGQKVEFLVSFYNNEISEKSEIFDDQFSVERPDGSNFTLKIRSTKLEDSAMYFCASSAEYGYTFGSGTRLTVV.

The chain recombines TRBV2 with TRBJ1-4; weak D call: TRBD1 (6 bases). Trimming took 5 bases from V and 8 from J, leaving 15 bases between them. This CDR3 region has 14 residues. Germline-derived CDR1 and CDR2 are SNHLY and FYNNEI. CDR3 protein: CASSTRGDGEKLFF. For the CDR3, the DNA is TGTGCCAGCAGTACCAGGGGTGATGGGGAAAAACTGTTTTTT.

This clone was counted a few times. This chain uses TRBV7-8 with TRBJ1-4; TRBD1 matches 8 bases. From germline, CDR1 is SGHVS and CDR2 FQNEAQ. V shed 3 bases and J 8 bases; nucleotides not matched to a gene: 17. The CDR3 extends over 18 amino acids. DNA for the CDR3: TGTGCCAGCAGCTTCCTCGGAATGGACAGGGCCGCCTACGAAAAACTGTTTTTT. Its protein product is CASSFLGMDRAAYEKLFF.

The CDR3 DNA sequence: TGCAGTGCTAGAGTTTTGAGTGGCTACACCTTC. Protein sequence: CSARVLSGYTF. The rearrangement links TRBV20-1 to TRBJ1-2; D unclear. Germline CDR1 is DFQATT and CDR2 is SNEGSKA (reference sequence). V gave up 1 base and J gave up 7 bases, with 7 bases separating them. The CDR3 consists of 11 residues.

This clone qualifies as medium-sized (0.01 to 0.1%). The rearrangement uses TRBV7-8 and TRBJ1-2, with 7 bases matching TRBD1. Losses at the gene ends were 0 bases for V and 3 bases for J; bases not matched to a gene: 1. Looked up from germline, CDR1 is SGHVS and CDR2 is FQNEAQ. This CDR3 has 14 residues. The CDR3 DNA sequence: TGTGCCAGCAGCTTAGCGCAGGGGGACTATGGCTACACCTTC. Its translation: CASSLAQGDYGYTF.

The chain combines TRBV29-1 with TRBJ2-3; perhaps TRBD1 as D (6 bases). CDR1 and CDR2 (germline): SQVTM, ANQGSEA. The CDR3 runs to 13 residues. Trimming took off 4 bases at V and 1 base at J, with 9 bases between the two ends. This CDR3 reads CSVARGGTDTQYF. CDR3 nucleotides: TGCAGCGTTGCCAGGGGAGGCACAGATACGCAGTATTTT.

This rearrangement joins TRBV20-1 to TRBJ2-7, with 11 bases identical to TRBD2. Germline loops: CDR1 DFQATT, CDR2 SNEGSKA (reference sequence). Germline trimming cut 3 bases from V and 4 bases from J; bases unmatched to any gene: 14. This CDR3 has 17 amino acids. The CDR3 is CSASRASGGKSLYEQYF. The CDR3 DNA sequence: TGCAGTGCTAGTAGGGCTAGCGGGGGGAAATCATTGTACGAGCAGTACTTC.

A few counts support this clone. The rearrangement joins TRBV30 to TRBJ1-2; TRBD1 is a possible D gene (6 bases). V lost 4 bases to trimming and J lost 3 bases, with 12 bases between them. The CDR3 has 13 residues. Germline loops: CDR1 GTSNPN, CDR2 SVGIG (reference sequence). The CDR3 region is CAWKEDRDYGYTF. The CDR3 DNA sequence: TGTGCCTGGAAGGAGGACAGAGACTATGGCTACACCTTC.

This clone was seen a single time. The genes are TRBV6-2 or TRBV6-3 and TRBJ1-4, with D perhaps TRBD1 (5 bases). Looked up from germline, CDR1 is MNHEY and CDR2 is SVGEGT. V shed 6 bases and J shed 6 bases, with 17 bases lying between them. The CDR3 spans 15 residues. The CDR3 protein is CASSDEGRRDEKLFF. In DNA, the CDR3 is TGTGCCAGCAGCGACGAGGGGAGGAGGGATGAAAAACTGTTTTTT.

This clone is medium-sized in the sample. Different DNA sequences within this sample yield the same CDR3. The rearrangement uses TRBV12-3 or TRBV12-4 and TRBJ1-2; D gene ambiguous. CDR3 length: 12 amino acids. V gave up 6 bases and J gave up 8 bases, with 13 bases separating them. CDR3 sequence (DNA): TGTGCCAGCAGCTTCGGGAGGAGAGGCTACACCTTC. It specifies CASSFGRRGYTF.

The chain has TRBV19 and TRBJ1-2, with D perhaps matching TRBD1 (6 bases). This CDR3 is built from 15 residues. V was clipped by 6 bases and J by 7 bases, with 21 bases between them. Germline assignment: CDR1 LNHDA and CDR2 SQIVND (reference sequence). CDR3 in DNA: TGTGCCAGTAGCGTGGAACAGGGCGCCTCCCGTGGCTACACCTTC. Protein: CASSVEQGASRGYTF.

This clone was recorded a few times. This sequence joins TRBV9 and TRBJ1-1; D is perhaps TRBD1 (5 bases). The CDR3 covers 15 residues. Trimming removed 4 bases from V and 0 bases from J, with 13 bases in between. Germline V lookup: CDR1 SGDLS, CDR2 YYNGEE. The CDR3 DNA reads TGTGCCAGCAGCCCAAGGGGCAGCATGAACACTGAAGCTTTCTTT. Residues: CASSPRGSMNTEAFF. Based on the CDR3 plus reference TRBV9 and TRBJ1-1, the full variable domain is DSGVTQTPKHLITATGQRVTLRCSPRSGDLSVYWYQQSLDQGLQFLIQYYNGEERAKGNILERFSAQQFPDLHSELNLSSLELGDSALYFCASSPRGSMNTEAFFGQGTRLTVV.

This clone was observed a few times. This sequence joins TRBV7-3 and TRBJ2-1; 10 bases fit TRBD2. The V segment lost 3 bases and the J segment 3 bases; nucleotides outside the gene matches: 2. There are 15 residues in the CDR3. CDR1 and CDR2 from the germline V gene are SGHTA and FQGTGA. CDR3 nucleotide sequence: TGTGCCAGCAGCTTTGCTAGCGGGGGCTACAATGAGCAGTTCTTC. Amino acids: CASSFASGGYNEQFF.

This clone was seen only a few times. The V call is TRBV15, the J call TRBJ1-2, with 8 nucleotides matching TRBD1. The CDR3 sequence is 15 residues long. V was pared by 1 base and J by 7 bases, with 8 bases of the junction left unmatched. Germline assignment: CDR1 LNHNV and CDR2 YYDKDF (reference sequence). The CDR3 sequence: CATSRGETGVVGYTF. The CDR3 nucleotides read TGTGCCACCAGCAGAGGCGAGACAGGGGTGGTTGGCTACACCTTC.

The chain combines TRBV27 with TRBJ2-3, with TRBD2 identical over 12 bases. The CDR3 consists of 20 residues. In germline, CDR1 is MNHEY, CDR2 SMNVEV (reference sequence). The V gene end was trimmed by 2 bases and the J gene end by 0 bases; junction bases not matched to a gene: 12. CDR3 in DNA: TGTGCCAGCAGTTTAGGATGGGCTAGCGGGGGGGGACCTAGCACAGATACGCAGTATTTT. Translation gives CASSLGWASGGGPSTDTQYF.